The 11 T cell receptor beta chains below all came from one sample that was sequenced in a study of PD-L1 blockade in urothelial cancer (dated by TCRdb to the late 2010s). The library was prepared using the immunoSEQ multiplex PCR assay. TCRdb took over this immuneACCESS table, retaining in-frame rearrangements with V and J assigned. Such tables are incomplete; in checked studies, under half of the missing clones stem from an unresolved V gene, and the remainder is unexplained. This sample comprises 50,000 to 70,000 clones, approximately 80% of them detected only once. The top ten hold around 1.7% of the sample. Explained via the paper, the time point label denotes: pretreatment peripheral blood. This specimen consisted of PBMCs, obtained around atezolizumab (anti-PD-L1) treatment. The receptors derive from a man between 65 and 85 years old with urothelial cancer.

The gene calls are TRBV7-2 and TRBJ2-3; 11 positions agree with TRBD2. Looked up from germline, CDR1 is SGHTA and CDR2 is FQGNSA. J was trimmed by 9 bases and V by 0 bases; bases with no gene match: 11. The CDR3 runs 17 residues. The DNA of the CDR3 is TGTGCCAGCAGCTTAGCCGGGACTAGCGGAGTGATCACCACGCAGTATTTT. It translates to CASSLAGTSGVITTQYF.

This sequence joins TRBV18 and TRBJ2-7; possible D gene TRBD2, 6 bases. The germline CDR1 and CDR2 sequences are KGHSH and LQKENI. V lost 5 bases and J lost 6, with 20 bases in between. The length of the CDR3 is 15 residues. The CDR3 region has the DNA TGTGCCAGCTCAACCAGTCCGGGAGAAATCTCCGAGCAGTACTTC. It translates to CASSTSPGEISEQYF.

This chain connects TRBV9 to TRBJ2-3, with unresolved D. The CDR3 consists of 13 residues. In germline, CDR1 is SGDLS, CDR2 YYNGEE. Trimming stripped 1 base from V and 4 bases from J, with 7 bases between. CDR3 coding DNA: TGTGCCAGCAGCGTATCACTGGCAGATACGCAGTATTTT. As protein: CASSVSLADTQYF.

The V gene is TRBV19, the J gene TRBJ1-1; no clear D. Germline CDR1 reads LNHDA; CDR2 reads SQIVND (reference sequence). Trimming pared 5 bases from V and 2 bases from J, leaving 12 bases between. The CDR3 consists of 14 residues. CDR3 in amino acids: CASSWTKSNTEAFF. The CDR3 region has the DNA TGTGCCAGTAGTTGGACTAAGTCTAACACTGAAGCTTTCTTT.

This chain links TRBV5-6 with TRBJ1-5, with a possible D match to TRBD1 (6 bases). Deletions cut 0 bases from V and 7 bases from J, with 8 bases between. This CDR3 is 13 amino acids long. Germline V lookup: CDR1 SGHDT, CDR2 YYEEEE. In DNA, the CDR3 is TGTGCCAGCAGCTTGGACAGGGCCCAGCCCCAGCATTTT. Protein product: CASSLDRAQPQHF.

This rearrangement joins TRBV28 to TRBJ1-2; no clear D gene. The CDR3 sequence is 14 residues long. Germline assignment: CDR1 MDHEN and CDR2 SYDVKM. The V and J ends lost 3 bases and 1 base respectively, with 9 bases between them. The CDR3 DNA reads TGTGCCAGCAGTTTTAGAGGCCTTAACTATGGCTACACCTTC. Its protein is CASSFRGLNYGYTF.

The rearrangement uses TRBV5-1 and TRBJ2-7; 7 bases are shared with TRBD2. Germline CDR1 is SGHRS and CDR2 is YFSETQ. This CDR3 is 14 amino acids long. The trim removed 3 bases at V and 2 bases at J, leaving 5 bases unmatched. CDR3: CASSWGEGTYEQYF. DNA of the CDR3: TGCGCCAGCAGCTGGGGGGAGGGTACCTACGAGCAGTACTTC.

The chain links TRBV7-3 to TRBJ2-7, with 7 bases that match TRBD1. The CDR3 consists of 13 residues. J was trimmed by 6 bases and V by 4 bases; bases with no gene match: 6. CDR1 SGHTA and CDR2 FQGTGA come from the germline V gene. CDR3 region: CASSSVRQGEQYF. The DNA for the CDR3 is TGTGCCAGCAGCTCCGTTAGACAGGGCGAGCAGTACTTC.

The CDR3 loop reads CASSFSGLTEAFF. The DNA for the CDR3 is TGTGCCAGCAGCTTCTCAGGGCTCACTGAAGCTTTCTTT. The rearrangement links TRBV7-3 to TRBJ1-1; TRBD1 might be the D (5 bases). Trimming shortened V by 3 bases and J by 4 bases, and 9 bases separated the two germline ends. Germline loops: CDR1 SGHTA, CDR2 FQGTGA. This CDR3 has 13 amino acids. The variable domain in full, completed from reference TRBV7-3 and TRBJ1-1, reads GAGVSQTPSNKVTEKGKYVELRCDPISGHTALYWYRQSLGQGPEFLIYFQGTGAADDSGLPNDRFFAVRPEGSVSTLKIQRTERGDSAVYLCASSFSGLTEAFFGQGTRLTVV.

The V call is TRBV14, the J call TRBJ2-2; D is possibly TRBD2 (6 bases). Per germline, CDR1 SGHDN and CDR2 FVKESK. Trimming removed 0 bases from V and 2 bases from J, with 10 bases in between. The length of the CDR3 is 16 residues. CDR3 in DNA: TGTGCCAGCAGCCAAGAACTAGCCGTAAACACCGGGGAGCTGTTTTTT. Amino acids: CASSQELAVNTGELFF.

This chain uses TRBV19 with TRBJ1-2, with D tentatively TRBD1 (5 bases). Germline values: CDR1 LNHDA, CDR2 SQIVND (reference sequence). The CDR3 is made up of 14 amino acids. The germline V and J ends were trimmed by 3 bases and 7 bases, with 15 bases remaining between them. The CDR3 spells CASSIGQGRSGYTF. In DNA form, the CDR3 reads TGTGCCAGTAGTATCGGGCAGGGTAGGTCTGGCTACACCTTC.